Below, 13 T cell receptor beta chains from the same sample are listed, as sequenced in a study of blood T cell repertoires in COVID-19. Repertoires were generated with immunoSEQ multiplex PCR, while TCRdb's copy carries only in-frame clones and drops some. Here the sample spans about 170,000 clones, 84% being singletons. Sequences were obtained from peripheral blood. These receptors all come from a man between 18 and 29 years old with active or convalescent COVID-19.

The rearrangement links TRBV29-1 to TRBJ1-1; TRBD1 might be the D (5 bases). From germline, CDR1 is SQVTM and CDR2 ANQGSEA. The CDR3 runs to 13 residues. Trimming pared 6 bases from V and 1 base from J, leaving 12 bases between. In DNA, the CDR3 is TGCAGCGTACAACAGGTCACGAACACTGAAGCTTTCTTT. Amino acid sequence: CSVQQVTNTEAFF.

The chain joins TRBV14 to TRBJ2-3; D perhaps matches TRBD2 (6 bases). This CDR3 spans 17 amino acids. Trimming removed 1 base from V and 6 bases from J, with 20 bases in between. Germline assignment: CDR1 SGHDN and CDR2 FVKESK. Here the CDR3 reads CASSQARTGRGRDTQYF. For the CDR3, the DNA is TGTGCCAGCAGCCAAGCGAGGACCGGGAGAGGGAGGGATACGCAGTATTTT. The whole variable domain, filled in from reference TRBV14 and TRBJ2-3, reads EAGVTQFPSHSVIEKGQTVTLRCDPISGHDNLYWYRRVMGKEIKFLLHFVKESKQDESGMPNNRFLAERTGGTYSTLKVQPAELEDSGVYFCASSQARTGRGRDTQYFGPGTRLTVL.

The chain employs TRBV3-1 (or the pseudogene TRBV3-2) and TRBJ2-3, with 14 bases that match TRBD2. Germline CDR1 and CDR2: LGHDT and YNNKEL (reference sequence). This CDR3 spans 19 amino acids. V shed 2 bases and J 0 bases; nucleotides not matched to a gene: 7. The CDR3, as DNA: TGTGCCAGCAGCCAACCCGGGACTAGCGGGGGCCCTAGCACAGATACGCAGTATTTT. Translation: CASSQPGTSGGPSTDTQYF.

The chain employs TRBV7-2 and TRBJ1-1, with no clear D. This CDR3 region has 13 residues. The V and J ends lost 1 base and 4 bases respectively, with 7 bases between them. Germline CDR1 reads SGHTA; CDR2 reads FQGNSA. The CDR3 reads CASSLGGGTEAFF. Written as DNA, the CDR3 is TGTGCCAGCAGCTTAGGAGGTGGCACTGAAGCTTTCTTT.

The chain recombines TRBV6-5 with TRBJ1-2, with a possible D match to TRBD1 (5 bases). CDR1 and CDR2 (germline): MNHEY, SVGAGI. The CDR3 spans 13 residues. V was trimmed by 2 bases and J by 4 bases, leaving 8 bases between them. In DNA form, the CDR3 reads TGTGCCAGCAGTTACGGCAGGGCCTATGGCTACACCTTC. Translated: CASSYGRAYGYTF.

The rearrangement uses TRBV27 and TRBJ2-1; 8 bases agree with TRBD1. The CDR3 loop spans 15 amino acids. Germline V lookup: CDR1 MNHEY, CDR2 SMNVEV (reference sequence). The trim removed 4 bases at V and 2 bases at J, leaving 4 bases unmatched. In DNA form, the CDR3 reads TGTGCCAGCAGTTCCGACAGGGGAACCTACAATGAGCAGTTCTTC. Residues: CASSSDRGTYNEQFF.

A few counts support this clone. This chain links TRBV4-2 with TRBJ1-3; tentative D call: TRBD1 (6 bases). Germline V gives CDR1 LGHNA, CDR2 YNFKEQ. Between the trimmed V and J ends, which lost 5 bases and 6 bases, there was a span of 20 bases. The CDR3 is 16 amino acids. This CDR3 is CASSNWGRGAENTIYF. CDR3 nucleotide sequence: TGTGCCAGCAGCAACTGGGGTCGGGGGGCGGAAAACACCATATATTTT.

The chain uses TRBV19 and TRBJ2-5; 7 positions agree with TRBD1. The germline CDR1 and CDR2 sequences are LNHDA and SQIVND (reference sequence). Unmatched junction bases numbered 12, after V lost 6 bases and J lost 2 bases. This CDR3 is built from 16 residues. The CDR3 DNA sequence: TGTGCCAGTAGCCGAAATCTAGGGGGCCGACAAGAGACCCAGTACTTC. Amino acids: CASSRNLGGRQETQYF.

The genes are TRBV27 and TRBJ2-1; tentatively, D is TRBD2 (5 bases). This CDR3 region has 16 residues. Deletions cut 0 bases from V and 3 bases from J, with 12 bases between. CDR1 is MNHEY and CDR2 is SMNVEV in the germline V gene (reference sequence). The CDR3 DNA sequence: TGTGCCAGCAGTTTATCCCGGGGTAGTTTCTACAATGAGCAGTTCTTC. This codes for CASSLSRGSFYNEQFF.

The CDR3 region is CASGEENTEAFF. The CDR3, as DNA: TGTGCCAGCGGCGAGGAGAACACTGAAGCTTTCTTT. The chain recombines TRBV5-4 with TRBJ1-1; D is ambiguous. Trimming pared 7 bases from V and 1 base from J, leaving 8 bases between. The CDR3 extends over 12 amino acids. From germline, CDR1 is SGHNT and CDR2 YYREEE (reference sequence). Using reference TRBV5-4 and TRBJ1-1 for the parts outside the CDR3, the full variable domain is ETGVTQSPTHLIKTRGQQVTLRCSSQSGHNTVSWYQQALGQGPQFIFQYYREEENGRGNFPPRFSGLQFPNYSSELNVNALELDDSALYLCASGEENTEAFFGQGTRLTVV.

This chain uses TRBV7-2 with TRBJ2-6, with a weak D call TRBD1 (6 bases). CDR3 length: 16 residues. Trimming took off 1 base at V and 2 bases at J, with 9 bases between the two ends. The germline V gene encodes CDR1 SGHTA and CDR2 FQGNSA. This CDR3 reads CASSLVGGAGANVLTF. The CDR3 DNA is TGTGCCAGCAGCTTAGTTGGGGGCGCTGGGGCCAACGTCCTGACTTTC. The complete variable domain, with remaining parts taken from reference TRBV7-2 and TRBJ2-6, reads GAGVSQSPSNKVTEKGKDVELRCDPISGHTALYWYRQSLGQGLEFLIYFQGNSAPDKSGLPSDRFSAERTGGSVSTLTIQRTQQEDSAVYLCASSLVGGAGANVLTFGAGSRLTVL.

This chain joins TRBV28 and TRBJ2-3; 10 bases map to TRBD1. Germline V gene sequence: CDR1 MDHEN, CDR2 SYDVKM. Trimming cost V 6 bases and J 4 bases; bases outside gene matches: 4. This CDR3 spans 14 amino acids. The chain's CDR3 is CASRRDRGPDTQYF. CDR3 DNA: TGTGCCAGCAGAAGGGACAGGGGCCCAGATACGCAGTATTTT.

The chain recombines TRBV4-1 with TRBJ2-2; D is unresolved. Trimming shortened V by 4 bases and J by 7 bases, and 7 bases separated the two germline ends. The CDR3 totals 12 residues. Per germline, CDR1 MGHRA and CDR2 YSYEKL. Here the CDR3 DNA reads TGCGCCAGCAGCCCTACTGGCGGGGAGCTGTTTTTT. Protein product: CASSPTGGELFF.